This TCR beta chain was captured by sequencing in a study of OX40 agonist ivuxolimab in advanced cancers. CDR3 size: 15 residues. Germline assignment: CDR1 SNHLY and CDR2 FYNNEI. Unmatched junction bases numbered 4, after V lost 6 bases and J lost 2 bases. Measured with immunoSEQ multiplex PCR; TCRdb has only the in-frame clones, and not every one. The data hold approximately 40,000 clones, with 88% observed a single time. Sequenced material: CD4+ or CD8+ T cells sorted from blood, taken in a trial of the OX40 agonist ivuxolimab. The rearrangement uses TRBV2 and TRBJ2-7; TRBD2 matches 13 bases. The TCR originated in an adult with an advanced solid tumor such as melanoma, head and neck, liver or kidney cancer. CDR3 sequence (DNA): TGTGCCAGCAGCGCGGGACTAGCGGGACCCTACGAGCAGTACTTC. Its protein is CASSAGLAGPYEQYF.